This entry describes one T cell receptor (beta chain). Repertoires were generated with immunoSEQ multiplex PCR, while TCRdb's copy carries only in-frame clones and drops some. The sample shows 120,000 or so clones, approximately 90% of them seen only once. This specimen belongs to a study of blood T cell repertoires in COVID-19. Germline assignment: CDR1 LNHDA and CDR2 SQIVND (reference sequence). V was cut by 8 bases and J by 0 bases, with 8 bases left in between. The CDR3 sequence is 13 residues long. Source material: peripheral blood. The clonotype originates from a man between 40 and 49 years old with acute or convalescent COVID-19. The chain couples TRBV19 to TRBJ1-5, with D possibly TRBD1 on 5 matching bases. The CDR3, as DNA: TGTGCCAGTGTGGACACTAGCAATCAGCCCCAGCATTTT. Amino acids: CASVDTSNQPQHF.